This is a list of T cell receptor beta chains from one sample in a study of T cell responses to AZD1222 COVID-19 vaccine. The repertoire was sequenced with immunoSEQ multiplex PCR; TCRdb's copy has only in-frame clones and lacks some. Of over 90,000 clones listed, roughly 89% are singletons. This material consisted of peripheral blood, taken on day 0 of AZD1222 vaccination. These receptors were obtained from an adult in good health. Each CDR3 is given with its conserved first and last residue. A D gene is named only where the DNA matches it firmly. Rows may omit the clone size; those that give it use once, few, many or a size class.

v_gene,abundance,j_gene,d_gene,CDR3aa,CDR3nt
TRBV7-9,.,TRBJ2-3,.,CASRRGSSGGDTQYF,TGTGCCAGCAGGAGGGGGTCTAGCGGAGGCGATACGCAGTATTTT
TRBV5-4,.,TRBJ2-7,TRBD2,CASSIGLAGGNSYEQYF,TGTGCCAGCAGCATTGGACTAGCGGGAGGGAACTCCTACGAGCAGTACTTC
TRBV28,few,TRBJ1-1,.,CASSPPDLGAFF,TGTGCCAGCAGTCCCCCTGACTTGGGGGCTTTCTTT
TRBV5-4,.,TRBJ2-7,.,CASSLRWEASYEQYF,TGTGCCAGCAGCTTGCGATGGGAAGCCTCCTACGAGCAGTACTTC
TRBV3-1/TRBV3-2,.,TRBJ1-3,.,CASSQGGNTIYF,TGTGCCAGCAGCCAAGGTGGAAACACCATATATTTT
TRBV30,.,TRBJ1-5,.,CAWSEGTLNQPQHF,TGTGCCTGGAGTGAGGGGACATTGAATCAGCCCCAGCATTTT
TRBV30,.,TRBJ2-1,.,CAWRNLARAGNEQFF,TGTGCCTGGAGGAATCTAGCCCGAGCAGGCAATGAGCAGTTCTTC
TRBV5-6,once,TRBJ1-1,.,CASSLARGQRWTEAFF,TGTGCCAGCAGCTTGGCCCGAGGACAGCGGTGGACTGAAGCTTTCTTT
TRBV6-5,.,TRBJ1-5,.,CASSSQRNQPQHF,TGTGCCAGCAGTAGTCAACGCAATCAGCCCCAGCATTTT
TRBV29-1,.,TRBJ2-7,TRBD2,CSLKGGRNEQYF,TGCAGCTTGAAGGGAGGGAGAAACGAGCAGTACTTC
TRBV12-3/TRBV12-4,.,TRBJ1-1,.,CASSLGRNTEAFF,TGTGCCAGCAGTTTGGGGCGGAACACTGAAGCTTTCTTT
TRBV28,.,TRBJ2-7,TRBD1,CASSLSGTASAYEQYF,TGTGCCAGCAGTTTATCCGGGACAGCGAGTGCCTACGAGCAGTACTTC
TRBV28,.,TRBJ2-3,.,CASSIGNQPQYF,TGTGCCAGCAGTATTGGGAATCAGCCCCAGTATTTT
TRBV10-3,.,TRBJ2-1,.,CAISEAKIDEQFF,TGTGCCATCAGTGAGGCGAAGATAGATGAGCAGTTCTTC
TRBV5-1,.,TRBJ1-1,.,CASSEQQGSGTEAFF,TGCGCCAGCAGCGAGCAACAGGGCAGTGGAACTGAAGCTTTCTTT
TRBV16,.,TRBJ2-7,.,CASSRGSYEQYF,TGTGCCAGCAGCCGGGGGTCCTACGAGCAGTACTTC
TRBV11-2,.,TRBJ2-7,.,CASSLSHAGFEQYF,TGTGCCAGCAGCCTTTCTCACGCCGGTTTCGAGCAGTACTTC
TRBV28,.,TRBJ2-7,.,CASSFGRFYEQYF,TGTGCCAGCAGTTTTGGACGGTTTTACGAGCAGTACTTC
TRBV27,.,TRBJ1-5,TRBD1,CASRSGQGQGNQPQHF,TGTGCCAGCAGAAGTGGACAGGGTCAGGGTAATCAGCCCCAGCATTTT
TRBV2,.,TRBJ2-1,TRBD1,CASRGTGTFNEQFF,TGTGCCAGCAGGGGGACAGGGACTTTCAATGAGCAGTTCTTC
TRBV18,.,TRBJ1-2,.,CASSPTTSDTQGYTF,TGTGCCAGCTCACCGACAACCTCGGACACGCAGGGCTACACCTTC
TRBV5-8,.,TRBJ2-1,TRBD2,CASSFGGRTYNEQFF,TGTGCCAGCAGCTTTGGCGGGAGAACCTACAATGAGCAGTTCTTC
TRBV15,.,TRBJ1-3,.,CATSPLRGPGNTIYF,TGTGCCACCAGCCCCCTCCGGGGGCCTGGAAACACCATATATTTT
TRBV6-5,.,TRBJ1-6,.,CATSRGGRLNSPLHF,TGTGCCACCTCCCGTGGGGGTCGCCTTAATTCACCCCTCCACTTT
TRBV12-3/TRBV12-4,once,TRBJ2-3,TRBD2,CASSSTSGRRYF,TGTGCCAGCAGTTCCACTAGCGGGAGAAGGTATTTT
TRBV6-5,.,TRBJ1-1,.,CASSLILNTEAFF,TGTGCCAGCAGCCTCATACTGAACACTGAAGCTTTCTTT
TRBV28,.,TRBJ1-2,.,CASTRGLGYGYTF,TGTGCCAGCACCCGCGGTTTAGGCTATGGCTACACCTTC
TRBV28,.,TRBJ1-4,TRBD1,CASSHRGQVDEKLFF,TGTGCCAGCAGTCACAGGGGGCAAGTGGATGAAAAACTGTTTTTT
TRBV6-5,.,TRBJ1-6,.,CATLKNSYNSPLHF,TGTGCCACCCTAAAGAACTCCTATAATTCACCCCTCCACTTT
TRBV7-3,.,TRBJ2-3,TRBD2,CASSTSGSSGDTQYF,TGTGCCAGCAGCACTAGCGGGAGCAGTGGAGATACGCAGTATTTT
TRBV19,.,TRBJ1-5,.,CASVLAGGPQHF,TGTGCCAGTGTTTTGGCGGGGGGGCCCCAGCATTTT
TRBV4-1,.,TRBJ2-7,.,CASSPEPPTRPTTYEQYF,TGCGCCAGCAGCCCAGAACCCCCTACTCGCCCAACTACCTACGAGCAGTACTTC
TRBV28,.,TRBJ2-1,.,CASSLWTGSAYNEQFF,TGTGCCAGCAGTTTATGGACAGGATCGGCCTACAATGAGCAGTTCTTC
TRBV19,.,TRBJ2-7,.,CASSPGGREQYF,TGTGCCAGTTCTCCCGGGGGCCGGGAACAGTACTTC